The sequence of this T cell receptor beta chain was determined in a study of beta chain features in type 1 diabetes. The CDR3 totals 13 residues. Trimming took off 5 bases at V and 2 bases at J, with 9 bases between the two ends. The germline gives CDR1 MDHEN, CDR2 SYDVKM. Study-wide findings and caveats: Whether HLA type influences TCRB rearrangement remained unresolved here. VDJ junctions sequenced from type 1 diabetes patients showed fewer insertions and more deletions.

This clone was found a few times. No antigen is known for it. Of the isolated RNA, all was reverse transcribed, and so the sequenced material was expressed TCRB transcripts. Here immunoSEQ multiplex PCR was the method, and the copy in TCRdb shows in-frame clones only, minus some. Of a few hundred thousand clones listed, roughly 16% were seen once; the top ten hold roughly 0.019%. The sequence derives from a woman aged 18-30 years in good health. The V call is TRBV28, the J call TRBJ1-1; weak D call: TRBD1 (6 bases). The sample comprised naive CD4+ T cells from blood. CDR3 coding DNA: TGTGCCAGCAGTCAGGGGCTTAACACTGAAGCTTTCTTT. This encodes CASSQGLNTEAFF.